The entry that follows covers one T cell receptor beta chain sequence. Its matching antigen is unknown. These data belong to a study of PD-L1 blockade in urothelial cancer. About the research overall: Patients initiated atezolizumab at some point between 2014 and 2015 at 1,200 mg intravenously every 3 weeks.

This CDR3 is 16 amino acids long. Germline loops: CDR1 SGHAT, CDR2 FQNNGV. J lost 9 bases, V lost 7 bases, and 16 bases had no gene match. The method was immunoSEQ multiplex PCR; TCRdb's version includes in-frame clones alone and lacks a portion of them. In the table there are approximately 46,000 clones, roughly 87% of which are singletons. The study's findings and limits: Pretreatment blood TCR clonality under the median forecast improved survival.

Specimen: PBMCs, collected around atezolizumab (anti-PD-L1) treatment. The receptor was derived from a man in his fifties or sixties with urothelial cancer. The chain employs TRBV11-2 and TRBJ2-4, with 9 bases that match TRBD2. The CDR3 bases are TGTGCCAGCAAAGGGGGTACGGCGGGGGGGCCTGCCATTCAGTACTTC. Its translation: CASKGGTAGGPAIQYF.